This T cell receptor (beta chain) was observed in a study of blood T cell repertoires in COVID-19. As for the study in general: COVID-19 samples collected from the United States, Italy and Spain covered acute and convalescent phases. T cells, B-cell-depleted T cells, or PBMCs supplied cDNA or gDNA.

The CDR3 contains 11 residues. Trimming removed 4 bases from V and 4 bases from J, with 4 bases in between. The germline V gene has CDR1 SEHNR and CDR2 FQNEAQ (reference sequence). This clone was counted between two and nine times. Authors' data handling: Using reference gene primer amplification, nucleated cell counts were estimated. The data were produced by immunoSEQ multiplex PCR, yet TCRdb's version contains in-frame clones alone and is incomplete. Clone size and the V and J calls come from that table; the DNA yielded D and trimming. Of roughly 300,000 clones in the sample, less than 90% were seen once.

J is TRBJ1-1 and V is TRBV7-9; no reliable D call. The sample taken for sequencing was peripheral blood. This clonotype was sampled from a human donor in a cohort sampled during active COVID-19. DNA of the CDR3: TGTGCCAGCAGCTCCTCCACTGAAGCTTTCTTT. It specifies CASSSSTEAFF.